Listed here are 16 T cell receptor beta chains from one sample, sequenced in a study of regulatory T cells in long-lasting Graves disease. The authors built TCR beta libraries using iRepertoire HTBI primers and Arm-PCR of CDR3 regions. MiXCR was run by TCRdb on the multiplex PCR reads, yielding one entry per CDR3 protein. The sample contains roughly 500,000 distinct CDR3 sequences, about 14% of which appear only once. Specified time point: newly diagnosed GD, antithyroid drugs for less than 3 months. Isolated PBMC RNA provided the starting material for the TCR library. These same data were also listed under a study on T cells in Graves' hyperthyroidism and ophthalmopathy.

The specimen was peripheral blood mononuclear cells (PBMCs), collected at new diagnosis, from a patient treated with antithyroid drugs. The receptor set was obtained from a woman aged 45-59 years with Graves disease.

This clonotype was seen once. The chain's CDR3 is CASSLEVGSSYEQYF. Written as DNA, the CDR3 is TGCGCCAGCAGCTTGGAGGTTGGCAGCTCCTACGAGCAGTACTTC. This chain connects TRBV5-1 to TRBJ2-7; D ambiguous. V was shortened by 0 bases and J by 0 bases, with 10 bases between the two germline ends. Germline V gene sequence: CDR1 SGHRS, CDR2 YFSETQ. The CDR3 covers 15 residues.

About this clonotype itself: A much bigger clone sits one base away, suggesting this may be a read error. The rearrangement joins TRBV12-3 or TRBV12-4 to TRBJ1-2, with TRBD1 identical over 8 bases. CDR3 length equals 16 residues. Trimming took 6 bases from V and 5 from J; bases not matched to a gene: 14. The CDR3 region is CASSWTGRSSEYGYTF. The CDR3 DNA is TGTGCCAGCAGCTGGACAGGGAGGTCTTCAGAATATGGCTACACCTTC.

This clonotype was observed a few times. The rearrangement joins TRBV19 to TRBJ1-1, with TRBD1 matching over 9 bases. V shed 5 bases and J 6 bases; nucleotides not matched to a gene: 7. This CDR3 spans 14 amino acids. Per the germline V gene, CDR1 is LNHDA and CDR2 is SQIVND (reference sequence). The CDR3 here is CASSPHRTGAEAFF. The CDR3 DNA follows: TGTGCCAGTAGTCCCCACCGGACAGGGGCTGAAGCTTTCTTT. Complete variable domain (other parts from reference TRBV19 and TRBJ1-1): DGGITQSPKYLFRKEGQNVTLSCEQNLNHDAMYWYRQDPGQGLRLIYYSQIVNDFQKGDIAEGYSVSREKKESFPLTVTSAQKNPTAFYLCASSPHRTGAEAFFGQGTRLTVV.

This clonotype came up a few times. The chain carries TRBV6-1 and TRBJ2-6, with 8 bases matching TRBD1. The CDR3 totals 16 residues. Germline values: CDR1 MNHNS, CDR2 SASEGT. V trimming: 6 bases; J trimming: 2 bases; junction bases outside the gene matches: 6. The CDR3 DNA follows: TGTGCCAGCAGCTCGACAGGGGACACTGGGGCCAACGTCCTGACTTTC. This gives the protein CASSSTGDTGANVLTF.

This clonotype showed up many times. V and J are TRBV9 and TRBJ1-4; 7 bases align to TRBD1. The germline V gene has CDR1 SGDLS and CDR2 YYNGEE. The CDR3 is 16 residues long. V dropped 3 bases and J dropped 3; count of bases not matched to a gene: 8. Here the CDR3 reads CASSAAPGQPNEKLFF. The CDR3 DNA reads as TGTGCCAGCAGCGCGGCCCCGGGACAGCCTAATGAAAAACTGTTTTTT.

Ten or more counts support this clonotype. The chain is built from TRBV5-1 and TRBJ2-7, with TRBD2 identical over 8 bases. Germline CDR1 reads SGHRS; CDR2 reads YFSETQ. The CDR3 contains 17 residues. J was trimmed by 4 bases and V by 1 base; bases with no gene match: 13. CDR3 sequence: CASSLLGAGASSYEQYF. DNA of the CDR3: TGCGCCAGCAGCTTGTTGGGAGCGGGAGCTTCTTCGTACGAGCAGTACTTC.

J is TRBJ1-5 and V is TRBV9; 7 nucleotides match TRBD1. CDR3 length: 15 residues. Germline CDR1 is SGDLS and CDR2 is YYNGEE. V shed 0 bases, J shed 6 bases, and the junction held 6 bases outside the gene matches. CDR3 sequence (DNA): TGTGCCAGCAGCGTAGGGGGACAGTTTAGTCAGCCCCAGCATTTT. Protein: CASSVGGQFSQPQHF.

The J gene is TRBJ1-5, the V gene TRBV20-1; D not resolved. V lost 0 bases to trimming and J lost 0 bases, with 12 bases between them. CDR3 length equals 16 residues. The germline gives CDR1 DFQATT, CDR2 SNEGSKA (reference sequence). The CDR3 spells CSARDHQEYSNQPQHF. DNA of the CDR3: TGCAGTGCTAGAGATCACCAGGAGTATAGCAATCAGCCCCAGCATTTT.

A word on this clonotype: A far more abundant clone sits one base away, making this likely a read error. Since the CDR3 does not end with the conserved phenylalanine or tryptophan, this likely comes from a read error. The chain has TRBV10-3 and TRBJ2-7; 12 nucleotides match TRBD1. CDR3 length: 15 amino acids. CDR1 and CDR2 (germline): ENHRY, SYGVKD. The CDR3 is CASSRPGQGATEQYL. CDR3 coding DNA: TGTGCCAGCAGTCGACCGGGACAGGGGGCTACGGAGCAGTACCTC.

This clonotype was picked up many times. V gene TRBV10-1 combines with J gene TRBJ2-2; TRBD2 is a possible D gene (5 bases). Germline V CDR1 and CDR2: WNHNN, SYGVQD (reference sequence). CDR3 length: 15 amino acids. Between the trimmed V and J ends, which lost 0 bases and 6 bases, there was a span of 11 bases. CDR3 nucleotides: TGCGCCAGCAGTGAGTCTCGGGCTAGCTCCGGGGAGCTGTTTTTT. Its protein is CASSESRASSGELFF.

This clonotype has at least ten counts. The J gene is TRBJ2-1, the V gene TRBV28; the match to TRBD1 covers 7 bases. Germline V CDR1 and CDR2: MDHEN, SYDVKM. CDR3 length: 14 residues. V lost 6 bases, J lost 3 bases, and 5 bases stayed unmatched. Here the CDR3 reads CASRNRGRYNEQFF. CDR3 sequence (DNA): TGTGCCAGCAGGAACAGGGGTCGCTACAATGAGCAGTTCTTC.

The CDR3 protein is CASSQDTAVSNEKLFF. The CDR3 region has the DNA TGTGCCAGCAGCCAAGATACCGCAGTTTCTAATGAAAAACTGTTTTTT. The chain uses TRBV14 and TRBJ1-4; D is unresolved. Germline-derived CDR1 and CDR2 are SGHDN and FVKESK. This CDR3 spans 16 amino acids. Trimming left V 0 bases short and J 3 bases short, with 11 bases between.

This clonotype was recorded many times. The gene calls are TRBV7-9 and TRBJ1-1; no clear D gene. Germline V gives CDR1 SEHNR, CDR2 FQNEAQ (reference sequence). V was trimmed by 2 bases and J by 5 bases, leaving 9 bases between them. CDR3 length equals 13 residues. The chain's CDR3 is CASSLPGETEAFF. The CDR3 DNA reads as TGTGCCAGCAGCTTACCCGGGGAGACTGAAGCTTTCTTT.

This clonotype was counted between two and nine times. The gene calls are TRBV27 and TRBJ2-3; possibly TRBD1 or TRBD2 for D (5 bases each). CDR3 length equals 14 residues. From germline, CDR1 is MNHEY and CDR2 SMNVEV (reference sequence). Trimming stripped 5 bases from V and 5 bases from J, with 14 bases between. CDR3 in amino acids: CASSPPGPQDTQYF. CDR3 in DNA: TGTGCCAGCAGTCCGCCGGGGCCACAAGATACGCAGTATTTT.

This clonotype was detected many times. The chain carries TRBV11-2 and TRBJ2-5, with unresolved D. Germline V gene lookup returns CDR1 SGHAT and CDR2 FQNNGV. This CDR3 region has 11 residues. V lost 3 bases, J lost 2 bases, and 1 base lay in between. The CDR3 is CASSFQETQYF. DNA of the CDR3: TGTGCCAGCAGCTTTCAAGAGACCCAGTACTTC. Looking up the rest from reference TRBV11-2 and TRBJ2-5 gives the full variable domain: EAGVAQSPRYKIIEKRQSVAFWCNPISGHATLYWYQQILGQGPKLLIQFQNNGVVDDSQLPKDRFSAERLKGVDSTLKIQPAKLEDSAVYLCASSFQETQYFGPGTRLLVL.

Concerning this clonotype: This could be a read error, since a much larger clone is one nucleotide away. The rearrangement joins TRBV6-2 or TRBV6-3 to TRBJ2-2; no reliable D call. The CDR3 loop spans 11 amino acids. The V gene's germline CDR1 is MNHEY and CDR2 SVGEGT. V was pared by 6 bases and J by 7 bases, with 6 bases between. CDR3: CASSPHGELFF. The CDR3 region has the DNA TGTGCCAGCAGCCCACACGGGGAGCTGTTTTTT.